This TCR beta chain is from a study of cytomegalovirus exposure and HLA in healthy donors. Study-wide results and caveats: Earlier findings revealed that most TCR beta V segments proved productive either about 90% or about 30% of the time. An assumption of roughly uniform sequencing depth across donors underlay the presence/absence analyses. Listed as cytomegalovirus-associated were roughly 180 TCR beta chains.

It was with 60 Vbeta and 13 Jbeta primers that the PCR ran. Profiling relied on immunoSEQ multiplex PCR, and the TCRdb table lists in-frame clones only, not all of them. Of about 180,000 clones in the sample, over 80% were seen once. Donors were ostensibly healthy at sampling, although undocumented immune exposures were probable. This clone was counted once. Antigen unknown. The V gene lost 2 bases and the J gene lost 8 bases, with 13 bases spanning the gap. Germline assignment: CDR1 SQVTM and CDR2 ANQGSEA. CDR3 length equals 13 residues. The receptor comes from a boy between 2 and 10 years old in good health and CMV-seronegative. V gene TRBV29-1 combines with J gene TRBJ2-1; D may be TRBD1 (5 bases). The sequencing input was PBMCs. The CDR3 sequence is CSVETSGFDEQFF. For the CDR3, the DNA is TGCAGCGTTGAAACGTCAGGGTTTGATGAGCAGTTCTTC.